What follows are 20 T cell receptor beta chains derived from one specimen sequenced in a study of blood T cell repertoires in COVID-19. The assay was immunoSEQ multiplex PCR, and TCRdb's table has in-frame clones only and misses some. This table holds some 87,000 clones, 80% to 90% found once. The sample taken for sequencing was peripheral blood. The receptors stem from a human donor in a cohort sampled during active COVID-19.

The rearrangement uses TRBV7-3 and TRBJ2-7; possible D gene TRBD2, 6 bases. The germline V gene has CDR1 SGHTA and CDR2 FQGTGA. The CDR3 consists of 13 residues. The germline V and J ends were trimmed by 6 bases and 7 bases, with 16 bases remaining between them. The CDR3 DNA follows: TGTGCCAGCAGTTCGGGCACTGGAGGGGAGCAGTACTTC. Protein: CASSSGTGGEQYF. Full variable domain (missing parts from reference TRBV7-3 and TRBJ2-7): GAGVSQTPSNKVTEKGKYVELRCDPISGHTALYWYRQSLGQGPEFLIYFQGTGAADDSGLPNDRFFAVRPEGSVSTLKIQRTERGDSAVYLCASSSGTGGEQYFGPGTRLTVT.

This rearrangement joins TRBV10-3 to TRBJ1-1; D might be TRBD1 (5 bases). The V gene's germline CDR1 is ENHRY and CDR2 SYGVKD. The CDR3 contains 13 residues. The ends were cut back, 4 bases at V and 1 base at J, with 7 bases in the middle. CDR3 protein: CAISGTTNTEAFF. The CDR3 region has the DNA TGTGCCATCAGTGGGACAACGAACACTGAAGCTTTCTTT.

This clone was counted a few times. The chain employs TRBV6-6 and TRBJ1-1, with D possibly TRBD1 on 5 matching bases. The CDR3 length is 12 residues. Trimming shortened V by 7 bases and J by 7 bases, and 13 bases separated the two germline ends. The V gene's germline CDR1 is MNHNY and CDR2 SVGAGI (reference sequence). Here the CDR3 reads CASTQGGGEAFF. CDR3 bases: TGTGCCAGCACCCAAGGCGGGGGTGAAGCTTTCTTT.

V gene TRBV5-6 combines with J gene TRBJ1-1; 9 bases are shared with TRBD1. Trimming at V came to 3 bases and at J to 3 bases, leaving 6 bases not matched to a gene. The CDR3 length is 15 residues. CDR1 is SGHDT and CDR2 is YYEEEE in the germline V gene. The CDR3 spells CASSSTRTGDTEAFF. CDR3 coding DNA: TGTGCCAGCAGCTCAACACGGACAGGGGACACTGAAGCTTTCTTT.

This chain uses TRBV6-6 with TRBJ1-2; TRBD1 might be the D (6 bases). CDR3 size: 14 residues. Germline lookup yields CDR1 MNHNY and CDR2 SVGAGI (reference sequence). Deletions cut 2 bases from V and 7 bases from J, with 14 bases between. The CDR3 is CASSYRDLGGGYTF. In nucleotides, the CDR3 is TGTGCCAGCAGTTACCGGGATCTAGGGGGTGGCTACACCTTC.

J is TRBJ1-3 and V is TRBV11-1, with D maybe TRBD1 (5 bases). V lost 4 bases and J lost 0, with 10 bases in between. There are 15 residues in the CDR3. Germline loops: CDR1 SGHAT, CDR2 FQDESV (reference sequence). CDR3 sequence (DNA): TGTGCCAGCAGCTGGACCGGGGGCTCTGGAAACACCATATATTTT. Its translation: CASSWTGGSGNTIYF.

J is TRBJ1-5 and V is TRBV28; D gene unclear. Trimming cost V 6 bases and J 15 bases, with 18 bases left between them. The germline gives CDR1 MDHEN, CDR2 SYDVKM. CDR3 length equals 12 residues. DNA for the CDR3: TGTGCCAGCAGCCCTGTTACGCAGTCAGGGCATTTT. It codes for CASSPVTQSGHF.

This clone was counted a single time. This rearrangement joins TRBV5-1 to TRBJ2-7, with TRBD1 as a possible D gene (5 bases). In germline, CDR1 is SGHRS, CDR2 YFSETQ. CDR3 length: 11 amino acids. Between the trimmed V and J ends, which lost 4 bases and 5 bases, there was a span of 7 bases. CDR3 coding DNA: TGCGCCAGCAGCATAGGGGACGAGCAGTACTTC. Translated: CASSIGDEQYF.

The V and J genes are TRBV7-9 and TRBJ1-4; TRBD1 might be the D (5 bases). This CDR3 is 14 amino acids long. Germline V gene lookup returns CDR1 SEHNR and CDR2 FQNEAQ (reference sequence). V gave up 2 bases and J gave up 3 bases, with 7 bases separating them. CDR3 sequence: CASSLTGANEKLFF. The CDR3, as DNA: TGTGCCAGCAGCTTAACGGGGGCTAATGAAAAACTGTTTTTT. Looking up the rest from reference TRBV7-9 and TRBJ1-4 gives the full variable domain: DTGVSQNPRHKITKRGQNVTFRCDPISEHNRLYWYRQTLGQGPEFLTYFQNEAQLEKSRLLSDRFSAERPKGSFSTLEIQRTEQGDSAMYLCASSLTGANEKLFFGSGTQLSVL.

The genes are TRBV6-5 and TRBJ1-4; TRBD1 matches at 8 bases. The CDR3 is 14 residues long. Germline V gives CDR1 MNHEY, CDR2 SVGAGI. V was clipped by 6 bases and J by 8 bases; unmatched bases: 8. Here the CDR3 DNA reads TGTGCCAGCAGGCGAGGACAGGGATTAGAAAAACTGTTTTTT. Amino acids: CASRRGQGLEKLFF.

In this sample, this clone turned up many times. The rearrangement joins TRBV6-5 to TRBJ1-3, with TRBD1 matching 8 bases. V gave up 6 bases and J gave up 7 bases; unmatched junction bases: 5. This CDR3 is 13 amino acids long. The germline V gene has CDR1 MNHEY and CDR2 SVGAGI. CDR3 DNA sequence: TGTGCCAGCAGCCGGGACAGGAGGAACACCATATATTTT. Its translation: CASSRDRRNTIYF.

The V gene is TRBV4-2, the J gene TRBJ1-1; D is unclear. The CDR3 is 15 residues long. Deletions cut 1 base from V and 6 bases from J, with 15 bases between. CDR1 LGHNA and CDR2 YNFKEQ come from the germline V gene. Here the CDR3 reads CASSQADRGSSEAFF. The CDR3 region has the DNA TGTGCCAGCAGCCAAGCAGATCGGGGTTCCTCTGAAGCTTTCTTT.

This clone has just a few counts. The rearrangement links TRBV5-1 to TRBJ2-6, with 8 bases identical to TRBD1. CDR1 is SGHRS and CDR2 is YFSETQ in the germline V gene. V dropped 3 bases and J dropped 0; count of bases not matched to a gene: 5. The CDR3 covers 17 residues. This CDR3 is CASSWGQASSGANVLTF. In DNA, the CDR3 is TGCGCCAGCAGCTGGGGACAGGCAAGCTCTGGGGCCAACGTCCTGACTTTC.

V usage is TRBV19 and J usage is TRBJ1-5; maybe TRBD1 (5 bases). The CDR3 extends over 14 amino acids. CDR1 is LNHDA, CDR2 SQIVND, per germline (reference sequence). Trimming cost V 3 bases and J 6 bases, with 12 bases left between them. The DNA of the CDR3 is TGTGCCAGTAGTATGGGCCGGAGGGGTCAGCCCCAGCATTTT. Translated: CASSMGRRGQPQHF.

V gene TRBV4-2 combines with J gene TRBJ1-2; the match to TRBD1 covers 8 bases. Germline CDR1 LGHNA, CDR2 YNFKEQ. CDR3 length equals 17 residues. V shed 3 bases, J shed 3 bases, and the junction held 12 bases outside the gene matches. The CDR3, as DNA: TGTGCCAGCAGCCAGAACCTTCCCGGACAGGGCGACTATGGCTACACCTTC. Translating it yields CASSQNLPGQGDYGYTF.

This clone has only a few counts. The chain recombines TRBV2 with TRBJ2-2; D uncertain. This CDR3 has 14 residues. Trimming shortened V by 8 bases and J by 0 bases, and 10 bases separated the two germline ends. CDR1 and CDR2 (germline): SNHLY, FYNNEI. The CDR3 loop reads CASLRLSNTGELFF. Here the CDR3 DNA reads TGTGCCAGCCTGCGGCTATCGAACACCGGGGAGCTGTTTTTT.

This clone occurred once. V usage is TRBV3-1 (or the pseudogene TRBV3-2) and J usage is TRBJ1-2, with D maybe TRBD1 (5 bases). V was clipped by 0 bases and J by 0 bases, with 11 bases between them. Looked up from germline, CDR1 is LGHDT and CDR2 is YNNKEL (reference sequence). The CDR3 sequence is 16 residues long. The CDR3 is CASSQDVGTSNYGYTF. The CDR3 DNA follows: TGTGCCAGCAGCCAAGATGTGGGGACTTCTAACTATGGCTACACCTTC.

CDR3 in DNA: TGCGCCAGCAGCTTGGACAGTCGGAATGAAAAACTGTTTTTT. It yields the protein CASSLDSRNEKLFF. This chain joins TRBV5-1 and TRBJ1-4; D uncertain. Germline CDR1 is SGHRS and CDR2 is YFSETQ. The CDR3 spans 14 residues. Trimming shortened V by 0 bases and J by 5 bases, and 8 bases separated the two germline ends. Filled out from reference TRBV5-1 and TRBJ1-4, the complete variable domain reads KAGVTQTPRYLIKTRGQQVTLSCSPISGHRSVSWYQQTPGQGLQFLFEYFSETQRNKGNFPGRFSGRQFSNSRSEMNVSTLELGDSALYLCASSLDSRNEKLFFGSGTQLSVL.

The CDR3 sequence is CATSDRTFNYGYTF. CDR3 nucleotide sequence: TGTGCCACCAGTGATAGGACATTTAACTATGGCTACACCTTC. The chain has TRBV24-1 and TRBJ1-2, with D perhaps TRBD1 (5 bases). The CDR3 extends over 14 amino acids. CDR1 is KGHDR and CDR2 is SFDVKD in the germline V gene. Trimming cost V 3 bases and J 1 base, with 8 bases left between them.

The chain employs TRBV24-1 and TRBJ2-3; the D gene is possibly TRBD1 (6 bases). Germline-derived CDR1 and CDR2 are KGHDR and SFDVKD. CDR3 length equals 14 residues. V lost 7 bases and J lost 4, with 14 bases in between. DNA for the CDR3: TGTGCCACCAGCCCCAGGGGAATGGCAGATACGCAGTATTTT. Encoded protein: CATSPRGMADTQYF.